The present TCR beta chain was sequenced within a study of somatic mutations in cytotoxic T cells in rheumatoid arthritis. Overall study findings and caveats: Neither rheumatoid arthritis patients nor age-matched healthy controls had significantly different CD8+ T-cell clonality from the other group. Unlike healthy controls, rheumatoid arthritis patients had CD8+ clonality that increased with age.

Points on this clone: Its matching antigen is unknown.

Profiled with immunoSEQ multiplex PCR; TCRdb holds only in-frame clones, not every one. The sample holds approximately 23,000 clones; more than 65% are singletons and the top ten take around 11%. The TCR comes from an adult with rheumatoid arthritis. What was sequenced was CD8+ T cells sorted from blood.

The CDR3 is CASSLDAGRTDTQYF. The CDR3 DNA reads as TGTGCCAGCAGCTTAGATGCGGGACGCACAGATACGCAGTATTTT. J is TRBJ2-3 and V is TRBV7-6; weak D call: TRBD2 (6 bases). Germline V CDR1 and CDR2: SGHVS, FNYEAQ. The CDR3 length is 15 residues. The V end was cut by 1 base, the J end by 1 base, with 9 bases between.